This entry lists 18 T cell receptor beta chains sequenced from one sample in a study of blood T cell repertoires in COVID-19. TCRdb's table, derived via immunoSEQ multiplex PCR, lists solely in-frame clones and lacks some. The data show about 200,000 clones, 85% to 90% seen once. Sequencing input: peripheral blood. The receptors were sampled from a man in his sixties with acute or convalescent COVID-19.

This clone appeared a few times. The V gene is TRBV7-8, the J gene TRBJ2-1, with a tentative D call TRBD2 (6 bases). V was shortened by 7 bases and J by 0 bases, with 19 bases between the two germline ends. Germline-derived CDR1 and CDR2 are SGHVS and FQNEAQ. This CDR3 spans 17 amino acids. This CDR3 is CASTQQAAGSSYNEQFF. The CDR3 region has the DNA TGTGCCAGCACCCAACAGGCAGCGGGTAGCTCCTACAATGAGCAGTTCTTC.

The rearrangement uses TRBV6-5 and TRBJ2-3; TRBD2 might be the D (5 bases). Germline V CDR1 and CDR2: MNHEY, SVGAGI. The ends were cut back, 8 bases at V and 2 bases at J, with 14 bases in the middle. The CDR3 spans 14 residues. The CDR3 region is CASGWTDSTDTQYF. In DNA form, the CDR3 reads TGTGCCAGCGGATGGACGGACTCCACAGATACGCAGTATTTT.

The gene calls are TRBV24-1 and TRBJ2-3, with D maybe TRBD2 (7 bases). Germline CDR1 KGHDR, CDR2 SFDVKD. The germline V and J ends were trimmed by 4 bases and 0 bases, with 13 bases remaining between them. The CDR3 sequence is 16 residues long. DNA for the CDR3: TGTGCCACCAGTGACCAAGGGGGGGGGAGCACAGATACGCAGTATTTT. This gives the protein CATSDQGGGSTDTQYF.

CDR3 sequence reads: CASSAAGGRETQYF. For the CDR3, the DNA is TGCGCCAGCAGTGCGGCGGGGGGCCGGGAGACCCAGTACTTC. The V call is TRBV10-1, the J call TRBJ2-5; 8 bases are shared with TRBD2. Germline V lookup: CDR1 WNHNN, CDR2 SYGVQD (reference sequence). V lost 4 bases and J lost 5; bases outside the gene matches: 6. The CDR3 totals 14 residues.

The chain links TRBV11-3 to TRBJ2-4, with D maybe TRBD1 (6 bases). Trimming removed 6 bases at V and 2 bases at J, with 8 bases between. There are 13 residues in the CDR3. The V gene's germline CDR1 is SGHNT and CDR2 YENEEA. The CDR3 is CASRGGPKNIQYF. The CDR3 DNA reads TGTGCCAGCAGAGGGGGACCCAAAAACATTCAGTACTTC.

The chain recombines TRBV29-1 with TRBJ1-4, with unresolved D. Trimming shortened V by 5 bases and J by 8 bases, and 24 bases separated the two germline ends. Germline V gene lookup returns CDR1 SQVTM and CDR2 ANQGSEA. The CDR3 loop spans 16 amino acids. CDR3 sequence: CSVLLNSPGLIEKLFF. CDR3 bases: TGCAGCGTTCTTTTGAACTCCCCAGGCTTGATAGAAAAACTGTTTTTT. Full variable domain (outside the CDR3, taken from reference TRBV29-1 and TRBJ1-4): SAVISQKPSRDICQRGTSLTIQCQVDSQVTMMFWYRQQPGQSLTLIATANQGSEATYESGFVIDKFPISRPNLTFSTLTVSNMSPEDSSIYLCSVLLNSPGLIEKLFFGSGTQLSVL.

This rearrangement joins TRBV6-4 to TRBJ1-2, with TRBD1 matching over 9 bases. Germline trimming cut 6 bases from V and 7 bases from J; bases unmatched to any gene: 9. The CDR3 extends over 14 amino acids. CDR1 and CDR2 (germline): MRHNA, SNTAGT. The CDR3 reads CASREGTGNGGYTF. The CDR3 DNA is TGTGCCAGCAGGGAGGGGACAGGGAACGGTGGCTACACCTTC.

This chain uses TRBV10-3 with TRBJ2-1; possibly TRBD2 for D (6 bases). The CDR3 contains 17 residues. The ends were cut back, 1 base at V and 8 bases at J, with 21 bases in the middle. The germline CDR1 and CDR2 sequences are ENHRY and SYGVKD. The CDR3 sequence: CAISEWVIGAGEDEQFF. The CDR3, as DNA: TGTGCCATCAGTGAGTGGGTTATCGGGGCCGGGGAGGATGAGCAGTTCTTC.

V gene TRBV4-3 combines with J gene TRBJ2-1; 12 bases fit TRBD2. V dropped 0 bases and J dropped 9; count of bases not matched to a gene: 6. This CDR3 contains 16 residues. CDR1 is LGHNA, CDR2 YSLEER, per germline. CDR3 nucleotide sequence: TGCGCCAGCAGCCAAGATGACCTAGCGGGGGGGGGTGAGCAGTTCTTC. Protein: CASSQDDLAGGGEQFF.

The chain links TRBV11-3 to TRBJ2-1, with TRBD2 matching over 7 bases. The CDR3 length is 15 residues. CDR1 SGHNT and CDR2 YENEEA come from the germline V gene. V trimming: 4 bases; J trimming: 9 bases; junction bases outside the gene matches: 12. CDR3 region: CASSSATGGITEQFF. The CDR3 DNA is TGTGCCAGCAGCTCCGCGACCGGGGGGATAACTGAGCAGTTCTTC.

The chain has TRBV7-2 and TRBJ2-7; no definite D call. Germline CDR1 SGHTA, CDR2 FQGNSA. The CDR3 consists of 14 residues. V lost 5 bases and J lost 5, with 16 bases in between. CDR3 in DNA: TGTGCCAGCAGCCTCAGGCCATCATTAGACGAGCAGTACTTC. Translation gives CASSLRPSLDEQYF. The full variable domain, in which reference TRBV7-2 and TRBJ2-7 provide the parts outside the CDR3, is GAGVSQSPSNKVTEKGKDVELRCDPISGHTALYWYRQSLGQGLEFLIYFQGNSAPDKSGLPSDRFSAERTGGSVSTLTIQRTQQEDSAVYLCASSLRPSLDEQYFGPGTRLTVT.

The CDR3 sequence is CSASENGDFTDTQYF. CDR3 DNA sequence: TGCAGTGCTAGTGAGAACGGGGATTTCACAGATACGCAGTATTTT. The chain combines TRBV20-1 with TRBJ2-3; D might be TRBD2 (5 bases). The CDR3 contains 15 residues. Germline V gene lookup returns CDR1 DFQATT and CDR2 SNEGSKA (reference sequence). Trimming shortened V by 3 bases and J by 2 bases, and 15 bases separated the two germline ends.

The chain uses TRBV2 and TRBJ2-6; 7 nucleotides match TRBD1. The CDR3 loop spans 19 amino acids. The junction had 13 bases not matched to a gene; V was cut back by 5 bases and J by 0 bases. CDR1 is SNHLY, CDR2 FYNNEI, per germline. The CDR3: CASSWPTGTGVSGANVLTF. The CDR3 region has the DNA TGTGCCAGCAGTTGGCCGACAGGGACGGGCGTCTCTGGGGCCAACGTCCTGACTTTC.

This clone came up a few times. This chain uses TRBV7-2 with TRBJ1-2, with 7 bases fitting TRBD1. V lost 5 bases, J lost 4 bases, and 13 bases stayed unmatched. Germline loops: CDR1 SGHTA, CDR2 FQGNSA. The CDR3 runs to 16 residues. The CDR3 region has the DNA TGTGCCAGCAGCCAAGGTGGACAGGTGGCCCTCTATGGCTACACCTTC. This codes for CASSQGGQVALYGYTF.

This chain links TRBV14 with TRBJ1-1; 8 nucleotides line up with TRBD1. Germline CDR1 is SGHDN and CDR2 is FVKESK. V gave up 0 bases and J gave up 5 bases; unmatched junction bases: 11. The CDR3 has 17 amino acids. The CDR3 protein is CASSQDSRRTGRTEAFF. The CDR3 DNA reads TGTGCCAGCAGCCAAGATTCGCGACGGACAGGGAGGACTGAAGCTTTCTTT.

CDR3 protein: CASSLGRGDTYEQYF. The CDR3 DNA is TGTGCCAGCAGCTTGGGACGGGGGGACACCTACGAGCAGTACTTC. The chain uses TRBV5-4 and TRBJ2-7; tentative D call: TRBD2 (7 bases). V lost 0 bases and J lost 2, with 12 bases in between. The germline gives CDR1 SGHNT, CDR2 YYREEE (reference sequence). This CDR3 is 15 amino acids long.

CDR3 bases: TGTGCCAGCAGTCCTGGCGGACTAGCGGGGGGGCTCGGCGGGGAGCTGTTTTTT. Translated: CASSPGGLAGGLGGELFF. The rearrangement uses TRBV2 and TRBJ2-2; 15 positions match TRBD2. V gave up 5 bases and J gave up 7 bases; unmatched junction bases: 11. The CDR3 consists of 18 residues. Germline V lookup: CDR1 SNHLY, CDR2 FYNNEI.

This clone was recorded once. The rearrangement links TRBV18 to TRBJ2-5; possibly TRBD1 for D (5 bases). This CDR3 has 14 residues. CDR1 and CDR2 (germline): KGHSH, LQKENI. Between the trimmed V and J ends, which lost 0 bases and 5 bases, there was a span of 10 bases. The CDR3 reads CASSPPPGWETQYF. CDR3 coding DNA: TGTGCCAGCTCACCACCCCCAGGGTGGGAGACCCAGTACTTC.